This T cell receptor (beta chain) stems from a study of cytomegalovirus exposure and HLA in healthy donors. PCR employed 60 Vbeta and 13 Jbeta primers. Using immunoSEQ multiplex PCR, the repertoire was profiled, and TCRdb retains in-frame clones only, with some absent. The table has more than 85,000 clones, roughly 80% seen once. Findings and limits, study-wide: The presence/absence work took it that sequencing depth was about the same across donors.

This cohort consisted of healthy bone marrow donors. On this clone itself: The antigen remains undetermined.

Sequenced input: PBMCs. The sequence was collected from a woman aged 40-49 years in good health and CMV-seropositive.

The DNA for the CDR3 is TGTGCCAGCAGCTTAGCGCTCGGGGGCACTGAAGCTTTCTTT. This sequence encodes CASSLALGGTEAFF. The rearrangement links TRBV11-1 to TRBJ1-1; tentative D call: TRBD1 (5 bases). Trimming left V 0 bases short and J 4 bases short, with 9 bases between. Germline CDR1 SGHAT, CDR2 FQDESV (reference sequence). The CDR3 is made up of 14 amino acids.